Only a few counts were recorded for the clone carrying this T cell receptor (beta chain). Antigen unknown. This record comes from a study of CD8+ T cells in alopecia areata. General observations from the study: Sequenced scalp T cells also include alphabeta T cells resident in normal skin. Normal scalp showed lower clonality than lesional scalp, especially alopecia totalis/universalis.

CD4+ cells obtained from roughly five patients were subjected to sorting into CD25+CD127- cells. Peripheral blood and lesional scalp punch biopsies were taken from alopecia areata patients. Following RNA extraction, reverse transcription yielded cDNA that acted as the sequencing template. Sequencing used immunoSEQ multiplex PCR; TCRdb keeps in-frame clones, though not all of them. The table lists around 36,000 clones, around half of them singletons. This CDR3 spans 14 amino acids. This sequence joins TRBV21-1 and TRBJ2-7. TRBV21-1 is a listed pseudogene. This clonotype was obtained from a human donor with alopecia areata. The sequenced sample was CD4+ Tregs sorted from blood. CDR3 in amino acids: CASSPRRGDGEQYF. The CDR3 region has the DNA TGTGCCAGCAGCCCGCGGAGGGGGGATGGCGAGCAGTACTTC.